The rows below give T cell receptor beta chains drawn from one sample of a study of cytomegalovirus exposure and HLA in healthy donors. Clones were read by immunoSEQ multiplex PCR, and TCRdb kept only the in-frame ones, dropping some. The sample contains 200,000 to 250,000 clones, about 88% of which appear only once. The sequenced sample consisted of PBMCs. These receptors came from a girl aged 2 to 10 in good health and CMV-seronegative. Each CDR3 is given with its conserved first and last residue. The D gene is left open where the match is weak. The size field is filled for only some rows; it gives once, few, many or a size class.

clone_size j_call v_call d_call cdr3_nt cdr3_aa
NA TRBJ2-3 TRBV5-1 NA TGCGCCAGCAGCTTGGACAGGGCCGGCCCAGATACGCAGTATTTT CASSLDRAGPDTQYF
NA TRBJ2-3 TRBV9 TRBD2 TGTGCCAGCAGCGCGAGGGGACTAGCGGGGACAGATACGCAGTATTTT CASSARGLAGTDTQYF
NA TRBJ1-2 TRBV7-9 TRBD1 TGTGCCAGCACCAGAACAGGGGGTAACTATGGCTACACCTTC CASTRTGGNYGYTF
NA TRBJ1-6 TRBV6-5 NA TGTGCCAGCAGTTACCCAAATTCACCCCTCCACTTT CASSYPNSPLHF
NA TRBJ2-7 TRBV4-1 NA TGCGCCAGCAGCCAAATAGCGGCGAGCTCCTACGAGCAGTACTTC CASSQIAASSYEQYF
NA TRBJ1-3 TRBV6-1 NA TGTGCCACCACTTCAGCTAGCTCTGGAAACACCATATATTTT CATTSASSGNTIYF
NA TRBJ2-3 TRBV30 NA TGTGCCTGGAGTGGCAGGGCGGGGTCCTACACAGATACGCAGTATTTT CAWSGRAGSYTDTQYF
NA TRBJ2-5 TRBV5-1 TRBD2 TGCGCCAGCAGCTTGAGGGGACTAGCGGGAGGGGAGACCCAGTACTTC CASSLRGLAGGETQYF
once TRBJ2-7 TRBV27 NA TGTGCCAGCAGCCGGTTAGGCGGATACGAGCAGTACTTC CASSRLGGYEQYF
NA TRBJ1-1 TRBV9 TRBD1 TGTGCCAGCAGCGTGTCCCCTACAGGGGTCGATGAAGCTTTCTTT CASSVSPTGVDEAFF
NA TRBJ2-7 TRBV7-9 NA TGTGCCAGCACCTCTCCCGCGGCAGGGGCATCCTACGAGCAGTACTTC CASTSPAAGASYEQYF
NA TRBJ2-5 TRBV11-2 NA TGTGCCAGCAGCTTACCAGGGGTGTTGGGGGAGACCCAGTACTTC CASSLPGVLGETQYF
few TRBJ1-3 TRBV30 NA TGTGCCTGGAGTTCAAACTGGGGAAACACCATATATTTT CAWSSNWGNTIYF
few TRBJ1-1 TRBV11-2 TRBD1 TGTGCCAGCAGCACGGACAGGGACGCCACTGAAGCTTTCTTT CASSTDRDATEAFF
once TRBJ2-7 TRBV5-6 TRBD1 TGTGCCAGCAGCTTCGTGACAGGGTACCACGAGCAGTACTTC CASSFVTGYHEQYF
NA TRBJ2-4 TRBV10-3 NA TGTGCCATCATGCGGGAAAACATTCAGTACTTC CAIMRENIQYF
NA TRBJ2-1 TRBV6-6 TRBD2 TGTGCCAGCAGCCTGGGACTAGCGGGAGGCAATGAGCAGTTCTTC CASSLGLAGGNEQFF
NA TRBJ2-3 TRBV19 NA TGTGCCAGTAGCGGTACTAGTACCGGCCCTCTTCTCCCAGATACGCAGTATTTT CASSGTSTGPLLPDTQYF
NA TRBJ2-7 TRBV7-3 TRBD1 TGTGCCAGCAGACCACCGGGACAGGGTTTCGAGCAGTACTTC CASRPPGQGFEQYF
few TRBJ1-4 TRBV7-9 NA TGTGCCAGCAGCTTGGCGGACAGTGACGAAAAACTGTTTTTT CASSLADSDEKLFF
NA TRBJ1-1 TRBV5-6 NA TGTGCCAGCAGCGTCCAGGGTCGGGTCACTGAAGCTTTCTTT CASSVQGRVTEAFF
few TRBJ1-1 TRBV6-5 NA TGTGCCAGCAGTTACACGGGGTCCACTGAAGCTTTCTTT CASSYTGSTEAFF
NA TRBJ2-7 TRBV7-9 TRBD2 TGTGCCAGCAGCTTTACTAGCGACACCGAGCAGTACTTC CASSFTSDTEQYF
NA TRBJ2-5 TRBV7-8 NA TGTGCCAGCAGCTTAGTATGGGAGCAAAAGGAGACCCAGTACTTC CASSLVWEQKETQYF
NA TRBJ2-1 TRBV23-1 TRBD2 TGCGCCAGCAGTCAATCTAGCGGGGCCTACAATGAGCAGTTCTTC CASSQSSGAYNEQFF
NA TRBJ1-2 TRBV6-5 TRBD1 TGTGCCAGCAGTGCCCAGGGGGCGAGGTATGGCTACACCTTC CASSAQGARYGYTF
NA TRBJ2-3 TRBV7-7 NA TGTGCCAGCAGCTTACTACCGTCTAGCACAGATACGCAGTATTTT CASSLLPSSTDTQYF
NA TRBJ2-3 TRBV6-5 TRBD2 TGTGCCAGCAGGGGGACTAGCGGGCTGGCAGATACGCAGTATTTT CASRGTSGLADTQYF
NA TRBJ2-5 TRBV6-5 TRBD1 TGTGCCAGCAGTTACGTCTCCGGGACAGGGAAAGAGACCCAGTACTTC CASSYVSGTGKETQYF
NA TRBJ2-1 TRBV6-5 TRBD2 TGTGCCGCTGCTAGCGGGGGATCCTACAATGAGCAGTTCTTC CAAASGGSYNEQFF
NA TRBJ2-5 TRBV11-2 TRBD2 TGTGCCAGCAGCTCTGCTAGCGGGAGGTTGGAGACCCAGTACTTC CASSSASGRLETQYF
few TRBJ1-1 TRBV6-6 NA TGTGCCGGGAGAGAAGCTGGAGAACGGAACACTGAAGCTTTCTTT CAGREAGERNTEAFF
NA TRBJ1-4 TRBV10-2 NA TGCGCCAGCAGTGAGTCTAGGGGCCGACCAAATGAAAAACTGTTTTTT CASSESRGRPNEKLFF
NA TRBJ1-2 TRBV29-1 NA TGCAGCGTTGACCAGTATGGCTACACCTTC CSVDQYGYTF
NA TRBJ2-7 TRBV11-2 TRBD1 TGTGCCAGCAGAACGGGACAGTCCTACGAGCAGTACTTC CASRTGQSYEQYF
NA TRBJ2-3 TRBV5-6 TRBD1 TGTGCCAGCAGCTTGGTGGGACAGGGGGCCACAGATACGCAGTATTTT CASSLVGQGATDTQYF
NA TRBJ1-1 TRBV18 TRBD1 TGTGCCAGCTCAAGACAGGGGGCAAACACTGAAGCTTTCTTT CASSRQGANTEAFF
NA TRBJ2-7 TRBV6-1 TRBD1 TGTGCCAGCAGTGAAGAAGGAACAGGGGGCTACGAGCAGTACTTC CASSEEGTGGYEQYF
NA TRBJ1-1 TRBV5-1 TRBD1 TGCGCCAGCACCGCTACCCAGGGGGACACTGAAGCTTTCTTT CASTATQGDTEAFF
NA TRBJ1-6 TRBV7-2 NA TGTGCCAGCAGCTTGACAGCTAATTCACCCCTCCACTTT CASSLTANSPLHF
NA TRBJ1-2 TRBV28 TRBD1 TGTGCCAGCAGGCGACAGGGGGCGGATTATGGCTACACCTTC CASRRQGADYGYTF
NA TRBJ2-7 TRBV10-1 NA TGCGCCAGCGGGTACTATGATGGGGAGACCTACGAGCAGTACTTC CASGYYDGETYEQYF
NA TRBJ1-1 TRBV10-1 TRBD1 TGCGCCAGCAGTGAGACCGGGACAGGGAGGGGGAACACTGAAGCTTTCTTT CASSETGTGRGNTEAFF
NA TRBJ2-3 TRBV5-1 TRBD2 TGCGCCAGCAGCCCCGGACTAGCGGGAGGATGGGGGGATACGCAGTATTTT CASSPGLAGGWGDTQYF
NA TRBJ2-3 TRBV4-1 NA TGCGCCAGCAGCCAAAACCTGGCTGATACGCAGTATTTT CASSQNLADTQYF
NA TRBJ2-1 TRBV6-1 TRBD2 TGTGCCAGCAGTCAAGTAGCGGGAGGGTATCACAATGAGCAGTTCTTC CASSQVAGGYHNEQFF
NA TRBJ2-2 TRBV4-1 TRBD2 TGCGCCAGCAGCCAATACCTAGCGGGAATTGACGGGGAGCTGTTTTTT CASSQYLAGIDGELFF
NA TRBJ1-1 TRBV30 NA TGTGCCTTACAGGAGAACACTGAAGCTTTCTTT CALQENTEAFF
NA TRBJ2-3 TRBV6-1 NA TGTGCCAGCAGTGAAGTTCAAGGGGTGCCAGATACGCAGTATTTT CASSEVQGVPDTQYF
NA TRBJ2-3 TRBV5-1 NA TGCGCCAGCACCCAGGCTCCCACAGATACGCAGTATTTT CASTQAPTDTQYF
NA TRBJ2-3 TRBV2 TRBD1 TGTGCCAGCAGAAAACAGGGGGGCACAGATACGCAGTATTTT CASRKQGGTDTQYF
NA TRBJ2-3 TRBV6-6 NA TGTGCCAGCAACCCCGGGGGTTCTAGCACAGATACGCAGTATTTT CASNPGGSSTDTQYF
NA TRBJ2-3 TRBV27 TRBD2 TGTGCCAGCAGTAATCTAGCGGGGGGGCCCTCAGATACGCAGTATTTT CASSNLAGGPSDTQYF